This TCR beta chain was captured in a study of lymphopenia after photon versus proton radiotherapy. Study conclusions and caveats: After the lymphocyte nadir, photon-treated repertoires showed oligoclonal expansion, especially of CD8+ Temra cells. Photon-treated patients lost naive T cells and TCR diversity; proton-treated stayed stable. Authors raise, but do not show, better survival with proton therapy. Post-nadir TCR diversity decline inversely tracked overall survival among those who died.

Measured with immunoSEQ multiplex PCR; TCRdb has only the in-frame clones, and not every one. The sample has roughly 30,000 clones, around 94% seen once; the top ten hold about 0.66%. Concerning this clone itself: The antigen is not known.

This CDR3 is 13 amino acids long. The germline V gene has CDR1 KGHSH and CDR2 LQKENI. V was pared by 5 bases and J by 4 bases, with 4 bases of the junction left unmatched. This specimen consisted of peripheral blood, obtained from a patient treated with photon-based radiotherapy. The origin of this receptor is a woman aged 45-65 years with cholangiocarcinoma. This chain links TRBV18 with TRBJ1-2, with TRBD1 matching 7 bases. The CDR3 nucleotides are TGTGCCAGCTCAGACAGGGACGGCTATGGCTACACCTTC. This translates into CASSDRDGYGYTF.